This record covers a single TCR beta chain. Original methodology: Amplified reference gene primers provided the basis for estimating nucleated cell counts. This table comes from immunoSEQ multiplex PCR, and its TCRdb copy is limited to in-frame clones, with some not included. From that table come the V and J calls and clone size; the DNA was used to work out D and trimming. The sample shows approximately 210,000 clones, approximately 91% of them seen only once. From germline, CDR1 is KGHSH and CDR2 LQKENI. V was clipped by 6 bases and J by 8 bases, with 22 bases between them. This CDR3 comprises 15 residues. The data stem from a study of blood T cell repertoires in COVID-19. The wider study: Sites across the United States, Italy and Spain contributed samples from acute and convalescent COVID-19. The analysed material was cDNA or gDNA that came from T cells, B-cell-depleted T cells, or PBMCs.

The sample was peripheral blood. The receptor was isolated from a woman aged 40 to 50 with acute or convalescent COVID-19. V gene TRBV18 combines with J gene TRBJ1-1; D is perhaps TRBD1 (6 bases). The DNA of the CDR3 is TGTGCCAGCTCCCCCGCAGGTCATGTGCAGGGGGAAGCTTTCTTT. It specifies CASSPAGHVQGEAFF.